A single sample is the source of the 30 T cell receptor beta chains below, sequenced in a study of HIV-infected patients and healthy controls. The repertoire came from unfractionated whole blood and reflected all unsorted peripheral T cells. cDNA was made from about 500 ng RNA using alpha and beta constant primers. Using multiplexing indices, alpha and beta chain libraries were generated apart by chain-specific third strand synthesis. Using its own MiXCR run on the 5' RACE reads, TCRdb lists one record per CDR3 protein. Among around 19,000 distinct CDR3 sequences listed, 8% to 10% were seen once. The sequenced material came from blood. The receptors were sampled from an adult in good health.

This clonotype was seen many times. The chain joins TRBV4-3 to TRBJ1-3; D is unclear. Trimming left V 1 base short and J 0 bases short, with 7 bases between. This CDR3 has 15 residues. CDR1 is LGHNA and CDR2 is YSLEER in the germline V gene. The CDR3 region has the DNA TGCGCCAGCAGCCAAGGGTATCGCTCTGGAAACACCATATATTTT. Translation gives CASSQGYRSGNTIYF.

This rearrangement joins TRBV23-1 to TRBJ2-4; maybe TRBD1 (6 bases). TRBV23-1 carries the ORF label, with uncertain function. The CDR3 length is 18 residues. The V gene lost 7 bases and the J gene lost 0 bases, with 22 bases spanning the gap. The CDR3 DNA follows: TGCGCCAGCAATCCGGGACACCAAAGGGTTCCAGCCAAAAACATTCAGTACTTC. It encodes CASNPGHQRVPAKNIQYF.

This clonotype was seen ten or more times. The chain uses TRBV4-2 and TRBJ1-5; D is possibly TRBD1 (6 bases). Germline lookup yields CDR1 LGHNA and CDR2 YNFKEQ. CDR3 length equals 15 residues. Trimming took off 4 bases at V and 1 base at J, with 11 bases between the two ends. The CDR3 nucleotides are TGTGCCAGCAGCCGACAAACAGGGAGCAATCAGCCCCAGCATTTT. It codes for CASSRQTGSNQPQHF.

This clonotype was picked up one time. This sequence joins TRBV6-4 and TRBJ1-1; D is unclear. The germline V gene encodes CDR1 MRHNA and CDR2 SNTAGT. This CDR3 region has 13 residues. Trimming pared 0 bases from V and 3 bases from J, leaving 5 bases between. For the CDR3, the DNA is TGTGCCAGCAGTGACTCGAGAGACACTGAAGCTTTCTTT. As protein: CASSDSRDTEAFF.

The sample holds many counts of this clonotype. V is TRBV6-1 and J is TRBJ1-2; tentatively, D is TRBD1 (5 bases). Trimming left V 6 bases short and J 7 bases short, with 12 bases between. The CDR3 consists of 12 residues. Germline CDR1 and CDR2: MNHNS and SASEGT. The CDR3 coding sequence is TGTGCCAGCAGCAAAGGGGAAGTTGGCTACACCTTC. It codes for CASSKGEVGYTF.

In its sample, this clonotype was seen many times. The V call is TRBV24-1, the J call TRBJ2-3; D remains ambiguous. The CDR3 consists of 13 residues. Trimming stripped 3 bases from V and 2 bases from J, with 5 bases between. Germline V lookup: CDR1 KGHDR, CDR2 SFDVKD. DNA of the CDR3: TGTGCCACCAGTGATACCTTCACAGATACGCAGTATTTT. As protein: CATSDTFTDTQYF.

In its sample, this clonotype was seen many times. The chain carries TRBV15 and TRBJ1-1; TRBD1 agrees at 8 bases. The CDR3 is made up of 15 amino acids. Germline CDR1 and CDR2: LNHNV and YYDKDF (reference sequence). The V segment lost 6 bases and the J segment 5 bases; nucleotides outside the gene matches: 11. In DNA, the CDR3 is TGTGCCACCAGACGTGTTGACAGGGGTGGGACTGAAGCTTTCTTT. Encoded protein: CATRRVDRGGTEAFF.

This clonotype has a count of ten or more. The chain employs TRBV12-3 or TRBV12-4 and TRBJ1-2, with D possibly matching TRBD1 (6 bases). Trimming stripped 7 bases from V and 8 bases from J, with 17 bases between. CDR3 length equals 13 residues. CDR3 sequence: CASTLGGSLGYTF. For the CDR3, the DNA is TGTGCCAGCACCCTAGGGGGGAGTCTCGGCTACACCTTC.

This chain connects TRBV20-1 to TRBJ2-3; tentative D call: TRBD1 (5 bases). The germline V gene encodes CDR1 DFQATT and CDR2 SNEGSKA (reference sequence). CDR3 size: 11 residues. V was trimmed by 6 bases and J by 6 bases, leaving 10 bases between them. The CDR3 sequence is CSAGVEDTQYF. DNA of the CDR3: TGCAGTGCAGGGGTGGAGGATACGCAGTATTTT.

By its share, this clonotype is medium-sized. This sequence joins TRBV10-3 and TRBJ2-5, with D possibly being TRBD2 (5 bases). Germline V lookup: CDR1 ENHRY, CDR2 SYGVKD. Trimming left V 2 bases short and J 2 bases short, with 12 bases between. This CDR3 spans 15 amino acids. This CDR3 reads CAISERTFPQETQYF. DNA for the CDR3: TGTGCCATCAGTGAGCGGACTTTCCCTCAAGAGACCCAGTACTTC.

This clonotype showed up many times. The chain has TRBV9 and TRBJ1-6, with 7 bases aligning to TRBD1. Losses at the gene ends were 2 bases for V and 10 bases for J; bases not matched to a gene: 6. CDR1 is SGDLS, CDR2 YYNGEE, per germline. This CDR3 comprises 14 residues. CDR3 protein: CASSVSGGRSPLHF. In nucleotides, the CDR3 is TGTGCCAGCAGCGTTTCAGGGGGTCGATCACCCCTCCACTTT.

This clonotype was seen repeatedly, ten times or more. The gene calls are TRBV18 and TRBJ2-1; no clear D. The CDR3 sequence is 14 residues long. Per germline, CDR1 KGHSH and CDR2 LQKENI. Trimming pared 4 bases from V and 3 bases from J, leaving 10 bases between. In DNA, the CDR3 is TGTGCCAGCTCACAGGACGGTTTCTACAATGAGCAGTTCTTC. Translated, it gives CASSQDGFYNEQFF.

This clonotype was seen many times. The chain carries TRBV19 and TRBJ1-1, with unresolved D. CDR1 is LNHDA, CDR2 SQIVND, per germline (reference sequence). The germline V and J ends were trimmed by 5 bases and 8 bases, with 21 bases remaining between them. This CDR3 is 15 amino acids long. CDR3 sequence reads: CASSVEVQRPWEAFF. CDR3 DNA sequence: TGTGCCAGTAGTGTCGAGGTCCAGAGGCCGTGGGAAGCTTTCTTT.

Comment on this clonotype: A much bigger clone sits one base away, suggesting this may be a read error. The chain is built from TRBV20-1 and TRBJ2-2, with 11 nucleotides matching TRBD2. The trim removed 3 bases at V and 6 bases at J, leaving 6 bases unmatched. From germline, CDR1 is DFQATT and CDR2 SNEGSKA (reference sequence). The CDR3 is made up of 15 amino acids. The CDR3 protein is CSASYSGRAPGELFF. In DNA form, the CDR3 reads TGCAGTGCTAGCTATAGCGGGAGGGCCCCCGGGGAGCTGTTTTTT.

This clonotype is medium-sized by share. The chain joins TRBV4-2 to TRBJ2-1; 9 bases match TRBD2. Germline loops: CDR1 LGHNA, CDR2 YNFKEQ. The CDR3 length is 15 residues. The ends lost 3 bases at V and 3 bases at J; junction bases unmatched: 3. DNA for the CDR3: TGTGCCAGCAGCCAGCGGGGGGGCGACTACAATGAGCAGTTCTTC. This translates into CASSQRGGDYNEQFF.

The rearrangement joins TRBV7-6 to TRBJ2-5, with a possible D match to TRBD1 (6 bases). This CDR3 spans 12 amino acids. The ends were cut back, 2 bases at V and 9 bases at J, with 10 bases in the middle. Per the germline V gene, CDR1 is SGHVS and CDR2 is FNYEAQ. The CDR3 loop reads CASSLPSGAQYF. For the CDR3, the DNA is TGTGCCAGCAGCTTACCCTCAGGGGCCCAGTACTTC.

In this sample, this clonotype is medium-sized (0.01 to 0.1%). The chain combines TRBV29-1 with TRBJ2-3, with D maybe TRBD1 (6 bases). The CDR3 has 13 amino acids. Trimming pared 3 bases from V and 2 bases from J, leaving 9 bases between. Germline assignment: CDR1 SQVTM and CDR2 ANQGSEA. The CDR3 protein is CSVDRGSTDTQYF. The CDR3 DNA sequence: TGCAGCGTTGACAGGGGTTCCACAGATACGCAGTATTTT.

This clonotype was seen ten or more times. This chain links TRBV30 with TRBJ2-3; the D is unclear. CDR1 and CDR2 (germline): GTSNPN, SVGIG (reference sequence). The CDR3 has 15 amino acids. V shed 1 base and J shed 1 base, with 12 bases lying between them. As DNA, the CDR3 is TGTGCCTGGAGTGATACCGCGCAGGGCACAGATACGCAGTATTTT. Protein: CAWSDTAQGTDTQYF.

This clonotype came up many times. The gene calls are TRBV12-3 or TRBV12-4 and TRBJ2-5; the D call may be TRBD1 or TRBD2 (6 bases each). This CDR3 has 13 amino acids. Trimming left V 4 bases short and J 5 bases short, with 11 bases between. The CDR3 here is CASSSWGAETQYF. In DNA form, the CDR3 reads TGTGCCAGCAGTTCTTGGGGGGCGGAGACCCAGTACTTC.

This clonotype has just a few counts. The V call is TRBV4-3, the J call TRBJ1-1, with D unclear. The CDR3 totals 14 residues. Per germline, CDR1 LGHNA and CDR2 YSLEER. V shed 0 bases and J shed 1 base, with 6 bases lying between them. CDR3 loop: CASSQELKNTEAFF. CDR3 nucleotides: TGCGCCAGCAGCCAAGAATTGAAGAACACTGAAGCTTTCTTT.

There are a few counts of this clonotype. The chain links TRBV5-4 to TRBJ1-4, with 10 bases fitting TRBD1. Germline loops: CDR1 SGHNT, CDR2 YYREEE (reference sequence). The J segment lost 8 bases and the V segment lost 4 bases, leaving 8 bases of the junction unmatched. The CDR3 consists of 15 residues. The CDR3 DNA reads TGTGCCAGCAGCCAGGGGACAGGGGTTAGAGAAAAACTGTTTTTT. This translates into CASSQGTGVREKLFF.

This clonotype has only a few counts. The chain combines TRBV4-3 with TRBJ2-6, with D possibly being TRBD2 (5 bases). V lost 0 bases and J lost 0, with 6 bases in between. The CDR3 extends over 16 amino acids. Germline V gene data show CDR1 as LGHNA and CDR2 as YSLEER. Here the CDR3 DNA reads TGCGCCAGCAGCCAAGATGGGAGCTCTGGGGCCAACGTCCTGACTTTC. Amino acid sequence: CASSQDGSSGANVLTF.

This clonotype is termed medium-sized. The genes are TRBV6-5 and TRBJ1-5; D not resolved. Germline V gene sequence: CDR1 MNHEY, CDR2 SVGAGI. The CDR3 sequence is 13 residues long. Trimming took 7 bases from V and 7 from J, leaving 14 bases between them. CDR3 sequence (DNA): TGTGCCAGCACTCCCAGGCTGGGCCAGCCCCAGCATTTT. Its translation: CASTPRLGQPQHF.

By share of the sample, this clonotype is medium-sized (0.01 to 0.1%). The gene calls are TRBV28 and TRBJ2-3, with TRBD2 as a possible D gene (7 bases). This CDR3 is built from 15 residues. CDR1 is MDHEN, CDR2 SYDVKM, per germline. V was cut by 3 bases and J by 2 bases, with 12 bases left in between. This chain's CDR3 is CASSLGGPHTDTQYF. CDR3 nucleotide sequence: TGTGCCAGCAGTTTGGGGGGGCCCCACACAGATACGCAGTATTTT. Full variable domain (missing parts from reference TRBV28 and TRBJ2-3): DVKVTQSSRYLVKRTGEKVFLECVQDMDHENMFWYRQDPGLGLRLIYFSYDVKMKEKGDIPEGYSVSREKKERFSLILESASTNQTSMYLCASSLGGPHTDTQYFGPGTRLTVL.

This clonotype has ten or more counts. This chain uses TRBV2 with TRBJ2-6; 7 bases align to TRBD1. Germline assignment: CDR1 SNHLY and CDR2 FYNNEI. The J segment lost 0 bases and the V segment lost 5 bases, leaving 4 bases of the junction unmatched. The CDR3 is 16 residues long. The CDR3 loop is CASSQQGTSGANVLTF. The DNA for the CDR3 is TGTGCCAGCAGTCAACAGGGGACCTCTGGGGCCAACGTCCTGACTTTC.

The genes are TRBV10-3 and TRBJ2-7; D unclear. V was clipped by 0 bases and J by 7 bases, with 13 bases between them. In germline, CDR1 is ENHRY, CDR2 SYGVKD. The CDR3 is made up of 14 amino acids. The CDR3 spells CAISESTPGREQYF. The CDR3 DNA reads as TGTGCCATCAGTGAGTCGACTCCGGGTCGGGAGCAGTACTTC.

This clonotype was detected ten times or more. The chain couples TRBV20-1 to TRBJ1-5; the match to TRBD1 covers 11 bases. Germline V gives CDR1 DFQATT, CDR2 SNEGSKA (reference sequence). This CDR3 comprises 17 residues. The CDR3 reads CSSPDRGLDGINQPQHF. The CDR3 nucleotides read TGCAGCTCACCGGACAGGGGGCTTGACGGGATTAATCAGCCCCAGCATTTT.

By share of the sample, this clonotype is medium-sized. The chain joins TRBV27 to TRBJ1-2, with 8 bases aligning to TRBD1. V dropped 2 bases and J dropped 5; count of bases not matched to a gene: 7. CDR3 size: 15 residues. CDR1 and CDR2 from the germline V gene are MNHEY and SMNVEV (reference sequence). The DNA for the CDR3 is TGTGCCAGCAGTTTACAGGGGGCGCTCCCGTATGGCTACACCTTC. This sequence encodes CASSLQGALPYGYTF.

Many counts were recorded for this clonotype. The chain employs TRBV7-8 and TRBJ1-2; D unclear. Trimming took off 5 bases at V and 0 bases at J, with 16 bases between the two ends. The CDR3 is 16 residues long. Germline-derived CDR1 and CDR2 are SGHVS and FQNEAQ. The CDR3 coding sequence is TGTGCCAGCAGCCCCCTGGTTAGGGCCTCTAACTATGGCTACACCTTC. Translating it yields CASSPLVRASNYGYTF. The variable domain in full, with the rest retrieved from reference TRBV7-8 and TRBJ1-2, is GAGVSQSPRYKVAKRGQDVALRCDPISGHVSLFWYQQALGQGPEFLTYFQNEAQLDKSGLPSDRFFAERPEGSVSTLKIQRTQQEDSAVYLCASSPLVRASNYGYTFGSGTRLTVV.

This clonotype rates as medium-sized (0.01 to 0.1%). The chain uses TRBV12-3 or TRBV12-4 and TRBJ2-3; 13 bases match TRBD2. The length of the CDR3 is 19 residues. V was clipped by 3 bases and J by 3 bases; unmatched bases: 12. CDR3 region: CASSFRRTRLAGGTDTQYF. In DNA form, the CDR3 reads TGTGCCAGCAGTTTCCGCCGAACACGACTAGCGGGAGGTACAGATACGCAGTATTTT.